This record covers a single T cell receptor beta chain. This table comes from immunoSEQ multiplex PCR, and its TCRdb copy is limited to in-frame clones, with some not included. In the table there are about 80,000 clones, about four fifths of which are singletons. This entry comes from a study of radiotherapy plus CTLA-4 blockade in lung cancer. Trimming removed 5 bases from V and 2 bases from J, with 9 bases in between. Germline assignment: CDR1 SGHVS and CDR2 FNYEAQ. The CDR3 has 13 residues. The chain is built from TRBV7-6 and TRBJ1-2; possible D gene TRBD1, 5 bases. Sequenced material: peripheral blood, taken from a patient treated with radiotherapy plus ipilimumab. The receptor comes from a human donor with non-small cell lung cancer who had stable disease on radiotherapy plus ipilimumab. The CDR3 DNA reads TGTGCCAGCAGCCCGACAGCAAACTATGGCTACACCTTC. This sequence encodes CASSPTANYGYTF.